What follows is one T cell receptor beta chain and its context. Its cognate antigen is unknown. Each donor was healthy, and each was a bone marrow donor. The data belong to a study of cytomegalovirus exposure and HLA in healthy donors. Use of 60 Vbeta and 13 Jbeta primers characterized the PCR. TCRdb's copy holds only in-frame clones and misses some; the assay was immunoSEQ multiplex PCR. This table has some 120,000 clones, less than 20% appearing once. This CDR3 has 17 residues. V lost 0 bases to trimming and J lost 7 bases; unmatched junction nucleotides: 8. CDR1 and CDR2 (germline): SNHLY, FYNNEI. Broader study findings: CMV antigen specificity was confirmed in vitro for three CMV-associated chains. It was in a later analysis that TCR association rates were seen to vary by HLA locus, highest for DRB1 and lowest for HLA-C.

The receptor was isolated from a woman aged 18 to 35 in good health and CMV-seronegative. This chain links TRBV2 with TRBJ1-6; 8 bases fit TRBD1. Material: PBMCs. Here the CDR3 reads CASSEASDRVGNSPLHF. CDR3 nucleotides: TGTGCCAGCAGTGAAGCATCGGACAGGGTGGGGAATTCACCCCTCCACTTT.